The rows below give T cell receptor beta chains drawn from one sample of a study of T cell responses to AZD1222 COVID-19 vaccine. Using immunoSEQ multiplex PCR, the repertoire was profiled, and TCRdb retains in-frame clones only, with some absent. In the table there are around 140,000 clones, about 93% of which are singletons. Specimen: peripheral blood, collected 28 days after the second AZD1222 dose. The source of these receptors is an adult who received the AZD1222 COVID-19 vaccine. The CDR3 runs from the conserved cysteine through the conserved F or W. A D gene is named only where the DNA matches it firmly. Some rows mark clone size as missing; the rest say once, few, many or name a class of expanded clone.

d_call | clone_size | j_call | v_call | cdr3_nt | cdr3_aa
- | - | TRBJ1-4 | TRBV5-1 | TGCGCCAGCAGCTTGAGAGGGGAGTCCGGGGAAAAACTGTTTTTT | CASSLRGESGEKLFF
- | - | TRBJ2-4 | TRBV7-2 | TGTGCCAGCAGCCCGGAGCGGACCGGAACCAAAAACATTCAGTACTTC | CASSPERTGTKNIQYF
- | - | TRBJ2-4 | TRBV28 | TGTGCCAGCGGGATCCGGGTGGCAGCCAAAAACATTCAGTACTTC | CASGIRVAAKNIQYF
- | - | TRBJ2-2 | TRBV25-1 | TGTGCCAGCAGTGAAGTGGGGCAGGGTAAGAACACCGGGGAGCTGTTTTTT | CASSEVGQGKNTGELFF
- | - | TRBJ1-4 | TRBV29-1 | TGCAGCGTTGGTACAGCTAATAATGAAAAACTGTTTTTT | CSVGTANNEKLFF
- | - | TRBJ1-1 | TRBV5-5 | TGTGCCAGCAGCTTTCGCCGACCGAACACTGAAGCTTTCTTT | CASSFRRPNTEAFF
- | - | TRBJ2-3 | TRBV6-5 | TGTGCCAGCAGTAAGACTAGTTTAGGCTTTGATACGCAGTATTTT | CASSKTSLGFDTQYF
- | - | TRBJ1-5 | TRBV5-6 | TGTGCCAGCAGCTCTAGACAGGCCTATAGCAATCAGCCCCAGCATTTT | CASSSRQAYSNQPQHF
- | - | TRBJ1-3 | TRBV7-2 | TGTGCCAGCAGCATGGTCGGATGGACTGGAAACACCATATATTTT | CASSMVGWTGNTIYF
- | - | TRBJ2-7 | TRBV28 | TGTGCCAGCAGTTTAGAGGGGTCCTACGAGCAGTACTTC | CASSLEGSYEQYF
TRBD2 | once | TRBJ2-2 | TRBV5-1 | TGCGCCAGCAGCTTGGGGCTAGCGGGAGTAGTAGTCACCGGGGAGCTGTTTTTT | CASSLGLAGVVVTGELFF
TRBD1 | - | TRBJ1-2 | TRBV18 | TGTGCCAGCCAACCTGAGACCCGACAGGGAGGCTACACCTTC | CASQPETRQGGYTF
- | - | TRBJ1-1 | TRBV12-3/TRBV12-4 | TGTGCCAGCGGGCAGTCGAACACTGAAGCTTTCTTT | CASGQSNTEAFF
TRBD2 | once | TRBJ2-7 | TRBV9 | TGTGCCAGCAGCGAAAGCGGGAGCTCCTACGAGCAGTACTTC | CASSESGSSYEQYF
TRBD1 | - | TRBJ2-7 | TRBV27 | TGTGCCAGCAGTATGACAGGGTACAGTAACGAGCAGTACTTC | CASSMTGYSNEQYF
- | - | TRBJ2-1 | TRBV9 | TGTGCCAGCAGTCCGTTGGACAGCCGATTAAATGAGCAGTTCTTC | CASSPLDSRLNEQFF
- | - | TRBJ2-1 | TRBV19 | TGTGCCAGTAGTATGGCGGGAAATCCCTACAATGAGCAGTTCTTC | CASSMAGNPYNEQFF
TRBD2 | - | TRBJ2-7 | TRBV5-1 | TGCGCCAGCACCGCGACTAGCGGCACGCACGAGCAGTACTTC | CASTATSGTHEQYF
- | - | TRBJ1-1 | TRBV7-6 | TGTGCCAGCAGCTTTGACAAGAACACTGAAGCTTTCTTT | CASSFDKNTEAFF
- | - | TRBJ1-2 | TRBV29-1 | TGCAGCGTCGCGTTCCGGGACCTAAACTATGGCTACACCTTC | CSVAFRDLNYGYTF
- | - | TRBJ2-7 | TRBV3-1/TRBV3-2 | TGTGCCAGCAGCCACAGGTGGGGGAGCGAGCAGTACTTC | CASSHRWGSEQYF
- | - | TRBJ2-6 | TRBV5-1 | TGCGCCAGCAGCCCAGGACCGGCGGGGGCCAACGTCCTGACTTTC | CASSPGPAGANVLTF
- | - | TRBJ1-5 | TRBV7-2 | TGTGCCAGCAGCTTCGCGGGGGCACAGCCCCAGCATTTT | CASSFAGAQPQHF
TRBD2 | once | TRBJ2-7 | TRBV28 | TGTGCCAGCAGAAGGACTAGCGGGATAGGTGACGAGCAGTACTTC | CASRRTSGIGDEQYF
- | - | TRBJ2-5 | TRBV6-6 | TGTGCCAGCAGTCGACAGGCCCAAGAGACCCAGTACTTC | CASSRQAQETQYF
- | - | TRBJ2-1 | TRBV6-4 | TGTGCCAGCAGTGGCCGCCCGGAGGCGGAGCAGTTCTTC | CASSGRPEAEQFF
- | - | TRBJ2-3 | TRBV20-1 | TGCAGTGCTAGTCGGTCAGATACGCAGTATTTT | CSASRSDTQYF
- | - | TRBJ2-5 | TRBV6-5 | TGTGCCAGCAGGTCACTCGCGGGACGGGGAGAGACCCAGTACTTC | CASRSLAGRGETQYF
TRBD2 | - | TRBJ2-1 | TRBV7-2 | TGTGCCAGCAGCCTAGCGGGAGCTAACAATGAGCAGTTCTTC | CASSLAGANNEQFF